This TCR beta chain was obtained from a study of vaccination and CD4 T cells after COVID-19. Stated treatment: roughly ten-day PBMC culture with coronavirus spike peptide pools or control peptides (ViraFEST assay). The V gene's germline CDR1 is SGHAT and CDR2 FQNNGV. The CDR3 sequence is 17 residues long. Deletions cut 1 base from V and 9 bases from J, with 22 bases between. The Oncomine TCR Beta short-read assay was applied to DNA of cultured CD4+ T cells. TCRdb redid the calling of the PCR reads with MiXCR, one entry per CDR3 protein. The sample records some 15,000 distinct CDR3 sequences, approximately 63% being singletons. On this clonotype: Antigen unknown.

This chain joins TRBV11-2 and TRBJ2-1; TRBD1 is a possible D gene (5 bases). Source material: CD4+ T cells from blood, cultured in vitro. The receptor was isolated from a human donor who had recovered from COVID-19. This CDR3 is CASSLVATHESRGEQFF. The CDR3, as DNA: TGTGCCAGCAGCTTAGTCGCGACTCACGAATCAAGGGGTGAGCAGTTCTTC.